The T cell receptor (beta chain) under discussion was sequenced for a study of T cells in Graves' hyperthyroidism and ophthalmopathy (dated by TCRdb to the late 2010s). Study-level background: To identify TCR V-J signatures that set the groups apart, the researchers used a discovery cohort of 100 patients, made up of roughly 45 with Graves' ophthalmopathy and 57 with stable Graves' hyperthyroidism. Prospective prediction of ophthalmopathy was tested in an independent validation cohort of fewer than 20 hyperthyroidism patients and approximately 17 patients who later progressed to ophthalmopathy. The roughly 100 discovery patients were randomly divided into training and test sets at a 7:3 ratio. Thyroid tissue and blood T-cell repertoires from more than 5 Graves' hyperthyroidism patients were also compared in the study. After sampling, hyperthyroidism patients received methimazole starting at 30 mg daily, and ophthalmopathy patients received high-dose intravenous methylprednisolone. The paper describes TCR Vbeta CDR3 sequencing of about 140 peripheral blood samples, made up of 43 ophthalmopathy patients, around 73 hyperthyroidism patients and about 17 progressor patients. Here is what the overall study found, with its caveats: Most expanded thyroid clonotypes (frequency above 0.001) were also detected in blood, a finding suggesting that blood repertoires may reflect thyroid immune responses. A 13 V-J signature model separated ophthalmopathy from stable hyperthyroidism, with about 90% sensitivity and just under 84% specificity in cross-validation and 80%/75% in testing. In validation, progression to ophthalmopathy was predicted by the model with almost 71% sensitivity and 72.22% specificity, a median of roughly 6.4 months before onset. Sample size was not statistically predetermined, and investigators were not blinded to group allocation.

From V the trimming removes 0 bases and from J it removes 1 base, while the gene matches leave 2 bases of the junction unaccounted for. According to the germline V gene, CDR1 reads LGHNA and CDR2 reads YNFKEQ. The CDR3 measures 16 amino acids from cysteine to phenylalanine. Kept here is only the CDR3 DNA, which spans 48 bases and is read in frame from base 1. The TCR beta CDR3 regions were amplified from RNA transcripts. The first round of RT-PCR for the TCR CDR3 was performed with the HTBI primer set and the Qiagen OneStep RT-PCR kit. A second multiplex PCR round built the libraries, followed by size selection and purification. Paired-end sequencing of the libraries was performed with 100 bp reads on an Illumina HiSeq2000. Per the original workflow: SOAPnuke was used to process the raw data, with reads discarded if the reads contained adapters or uncalled bases, had a mean Phred below 15, or lacked an exact constant-primer or identifier match. High-quality paired reads were merged using COPE v1.2.5, and each unique nucleotide sequence was defined as a clonotype. Clonotypes were aligned to IMGT TRBV, TRBD and TRBJ reference segments using MiTCR v1.1. Analysis was restricted to V-J combinations with a frequency above 0.0001, which covered roughly 99% of repertoires. The TCS score was defined as F50 (clonal expansion) divided by E x V (chaos), with BLOSUM62-based TCRdist calculated between CDR3 peptides within each V-J. Welch's t-statistics and random forest reduced roughly 500 V-J features to 13, which were used in a naive Bayes classifier (R e1071). The similarity between thyroid and blood repertoires was quantified using the Morisita-Horn index. TCRdb's own reprocessing of the public reads used fastp at Q25 and MiXCR and kept productive beta chains. One record per CDR3 amino acid sequence lists the most common genes and DNA. These V and J calls derive from TCRdb rather than the authors' analysis. In all, the sample holds roughly 500,000 distinct CDR3 sequences, and more than 45% of those were seen once. Around 19% of the sample goes to the ten largest clones.

Patients with uncontrolled infections, other autoimmune diseases, pregnancy or lactation were excluded. Diagnoses were based on clinical symptoms, serum thyroxine and TRAb, thyroid ultrasound and orbital computed tomography. Total RNA was extracted using Trizol reagent, and RNA quality was assessed on an Agilent 2100 Bioanalyzer. This clonotype was counted a few times. Its antigen specificity is not known. Base qualities are not recorded, but no much larger clone differs from it by a single base. The specimen was peripheral blood or thyroid tissue (not recorded which). The chain links TRBV4-2 with TRBJ2-3; 9 bases in between match TRBD2. This receptor was obtained from an adult woman with Graves' disease, either hyperthyroidism or ophthalmopathy (not recorded which). The DNA is as follows: TGTGCCAGCAGCCAAGATTGGACTAGCGGCACAGATACGCAGTATTTT. Translated, it reads CASSQDWTSGTDTQYF.